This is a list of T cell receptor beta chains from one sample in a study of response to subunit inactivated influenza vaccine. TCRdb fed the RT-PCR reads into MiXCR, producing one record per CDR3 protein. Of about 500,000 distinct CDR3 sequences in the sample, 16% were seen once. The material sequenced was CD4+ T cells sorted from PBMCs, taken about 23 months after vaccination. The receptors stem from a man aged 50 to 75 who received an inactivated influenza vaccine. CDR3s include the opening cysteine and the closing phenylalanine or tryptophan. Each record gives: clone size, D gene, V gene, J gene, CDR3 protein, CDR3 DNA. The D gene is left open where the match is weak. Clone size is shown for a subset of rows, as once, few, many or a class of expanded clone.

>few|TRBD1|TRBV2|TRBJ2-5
CASSLQGLLETQYF
TGTGCCAGCAGTCTACAGGGGCTCCTGGAGACCCAGTACTTC
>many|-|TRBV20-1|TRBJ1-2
CSASESSGLLGYTF
TGCAGTGCTAGCGAAAGTTCAGGACTTCTTGGCTACACCTTC
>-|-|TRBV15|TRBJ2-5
CATSSPSPVQETQYF
TGTGCCACCAGCAGCCCCTCCCCAGTCCAAGAGACCCAGTACTTC
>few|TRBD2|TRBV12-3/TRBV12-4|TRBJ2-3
CASSLRGTSGGLDTQYF
TGTGCCAGCAGTTTGAGGGGGACTAGCGGGGGTTTGGATACGCAGTATTTT
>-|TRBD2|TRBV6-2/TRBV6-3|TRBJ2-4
CASKASGNIQYF
TGTGCCAGCAAGGCTAGCGGAAACATTCAGTACTTC
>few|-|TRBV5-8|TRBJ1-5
CASSLAWAGKNQPQHF
TGTGCCAGCAGCTTGGCCTGGGCAGGGAAGAATCAGCCCCAGCATTTT
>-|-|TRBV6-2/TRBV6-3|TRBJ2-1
CASQRSRNEQFF
TGTGCCAGCCAGCGGAGCCGGAATGAGCAGTTCTTC
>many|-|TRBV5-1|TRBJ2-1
CASSLGRSSYNEQFF
TGCGCCAGCAGCTTGGGCAGAAGCTCCTACAATGAGCAGTTCTTC
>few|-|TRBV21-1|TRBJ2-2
CASSKGGANTGELFF
TGTGCCAGCAGCAAAGGGGGGGCAAACACCGGGGAGCTGTTTTTT
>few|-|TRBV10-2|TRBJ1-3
CASSEAPGTGNTIYF
TGCGCCAGCAGTGAGGCTCCCGGGACAGGAAACACCATATATTTT
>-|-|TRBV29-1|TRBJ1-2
CSVGFREEGYTF
TGCAGCGTTGGGTTCAGGGAGGAGGGCTACACCTTC
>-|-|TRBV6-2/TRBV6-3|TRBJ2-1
CASTTFGGEQFF
TGTGCCAGCACCACCTTCGGTGGAGAGCAGTTCTTC
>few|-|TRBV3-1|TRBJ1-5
CASSQEGLNQPQHF
TGTGCCAGCAGCCAAGAGGGACTCAATCAGCCCCAGCATTTT
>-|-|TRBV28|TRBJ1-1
CASSPRAGRNAEAFF
TGTGCCAGCAGTCCTCGGGCAGGGAGGAACGCTGAAGCTTTCTTT
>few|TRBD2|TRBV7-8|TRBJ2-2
CASSQRTSGNTGELFF
TGTGCCAGCAGCCAGCGGACTAGCGGGAACACCGGGGAGCTGTTTTTT
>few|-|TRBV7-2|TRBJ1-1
CASSTRLGVNTEAFF
TGTGCCAGCAGCACACGCCTGGGAGTGAACACTGAAGCTTTCTTT
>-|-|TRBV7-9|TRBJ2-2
CASAPGGELFF
TGTGCCAGCGCCCCAGGCGGGGAGCTGTTTTTT
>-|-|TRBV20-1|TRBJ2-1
CSARRQYGGAYNEQFF
TGCAGTGCTAGACGCCAGTATGGGGGTGCCTACAATGAGCAGTTCTTC
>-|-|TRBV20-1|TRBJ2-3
CSATPGLGVYTDTQYF
TGCAGTGCTACACCGGGACTCGGGGTTTACACAGATACGCAGTATTTT
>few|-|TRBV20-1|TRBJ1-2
CSARDMISGYTF
TGCAGTGCTAGGGATATGATCAGCGGCTACACCTTC
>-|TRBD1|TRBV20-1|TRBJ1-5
CSARVGTDLNQPQHF
TGCAGTGCTAGAGTAGGGACAGACCTCAATCAGCCCCAGCATTTT
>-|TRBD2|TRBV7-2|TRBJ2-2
CASNLWLAGDTGELFF
TGTGCCAGCAACTTGTGGCTAGCGGGAGACACCGGGGAGCTGTTTTTT